A selection of T cell receptor beta chains follows, all from one sample in a study of CD8+CD57+ T cells in acquired aplastic anemia. TCRdb used MiXCR to reprocess the reads, holding one entry per CDR3 protein. The table lists 180,000 or so distinct CDR3 sequences, around half of them singletons. Sequencing used sorted CD4+, CD8+, or CD8+CD57+ T cells (not recorded which) from PBMCs. The source of these receptors is a human donor with aplastic anemia. CDR3s include the opening cysteine and the closing phenylalanine or tryptophan. D genes are given only for firm matches. The size of a clone is reported for some rows only, either as once, few or many, or as a class for expanded clones.

size	V	D	J	DNA	CDR3
-	TRBV20-1	-	TRBJ2-3	TGCAGTGCTCCACGGGCGGGGATACGGGACACGCAGTATTTT	CSAPRAGIRDTQYF
-	TRBV7-9	-	TRBJ1-1	TGTGCGGGAGGAGGAAGGAGGTACACTGAAGCTTTCTTT	CAGGGRRYTEAFF
-	TRBV6-1	TRBD1	TRBJ2-1	TGTGCCAGCAGTAGGACGGGACAGGGGCAGTTCTTC	CASSRTGQGQFF
-	TRBV7-9	-	TRBJ1-1	TGTGCCAGCAGCTTAGCGGGAGACAGTCCTTTCTTT	CASSLAGDSPFF
many	TRBV15	TRBD1	TRBJ1-2	TGTGCCACCAGCAGAGAGCTGATTAAGACAGGGAATAATGGCTACACCTTC	CATSRELIKTGNNGYTF
-	TRBV20-1	-	TRBJ1-2	TGCAGTGCTAGAGATTCGGGGAAGGATGGCTACACCTTC	CSARDSGKDGYTF
once	TRBV10-3	TRBD1	TRBJ1-5	TGTGCCATCAGGGACAGGGATAATCAGCCCCAGCATTTT	CAIRDRDNQPQHF
-	TRBV5-6	TRBD2	TRBJ2-3	TGTGCCAGCAGCTTGGAGGGAGGGCCCGTAGATACGCAGTATTTT	CASSLEGGPVDTQYF
few	TRBV7-8	-	TRBJ1-2	TGTGCCAGCAGCTTATCACCGAGGGGACTGGCTGACTATGGCTACACCTTC	CASSLSPRGLADYGYTF
once	TRBV5-8	-	TRBJ2-5	TGTGCCAGCAGCCTGGGCGGACAAGAAGAGACCCAGTACTTC	CASSLGGQEETQYF
-	TRBV19	TRBD2	TRBJ2-1	TGTGCCAGTAGTCCGCCGGGACTAGGTTCTTATGAGCAGTTCTTC	CASSPPGLGSYEQFF
-	TRBV24-1	-	TRBJ2-3	TGTGCCACCAGTCAGGAGGGGATCACGCAGTATTTT	CATSQEGITQYF
-	TRBV10-3	-	TRBJ2-5	TGTGCCATCAGTGAGGAGGAAGAGACCCAGTACTTC	CAISEEEETQYF
many	TRBV5-1	-	TRBJ1-6	TGCGCCAGCAGCTTGGAAGAGGGTGGGCGTTCACCCCTCCACTTT	CASSLEEGGRSPLHF
few	TRBV7-9	TRBD2	TRBJ2-5	TGTGCCAGCAGCCGTAGCGGGGCAGAGACCCAGTACTTC	CASSRSGAETQYF